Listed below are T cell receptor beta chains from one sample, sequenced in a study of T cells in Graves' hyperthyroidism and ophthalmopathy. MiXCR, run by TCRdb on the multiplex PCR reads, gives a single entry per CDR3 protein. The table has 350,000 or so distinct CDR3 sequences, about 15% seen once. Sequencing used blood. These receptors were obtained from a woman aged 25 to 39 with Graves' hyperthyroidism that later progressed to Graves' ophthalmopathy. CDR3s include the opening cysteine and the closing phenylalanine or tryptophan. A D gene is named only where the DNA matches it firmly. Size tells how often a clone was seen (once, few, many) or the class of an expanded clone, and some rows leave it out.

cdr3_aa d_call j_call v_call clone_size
CASSLITSGNTIYF NA TRBJ1-3 TRBV5-8 many
CASNRGGETQYF NA TRBJ2-5 TRBV2 few
CAISTGEDSQPQHF NA TRBJ1-5 TRBV10-3 few
CASRGNPTGGETQYF NA TRBJ2-5 TRBV6-1 few
CASRTAYGNSPLHF NA TRBJ1-6 TRBV6-2/TRBV6-3 NA
CASSYSSPVENIQYF NA TRBJ2-4 TRBV6-4 NA
CASSEAGGYGYTF NA TRBJ1-2 TRBV2 many
CASRGRTGGEKAFF TRBD1 TRBJ1-1 TRBV11-2 NA
CASTKTGPYGYTF TRBD1 TRBJ1-2 TRBV28 many
CASSLERTEAFF NA TRBJ1-1 TRBV7-9 few
CASSRQDNSPLHF NA TRBJ1-6 TRBV6-1 many
CASSPGRENNSPLHF NA TRBJ1-6 TRBV18 NA
CASKGQLTTNEKLFF TRBD1 TRBJ1-4 TRBV6-1 many
CASSPRGGGYNEQFF NA TRBJ2-1 TRBV18 many
CASSLVGNPYNEQFF NA TRBJ2-1 TRBV5-1 many
CASSYGGGSYEQYF TRBD2 TRBJ2-7 TRBV27 many
CSAQPFPFGAGGRKETQYF TRBD2 TRBJ2-5 TRBV20-1 many
CASSSTGGKYEQYF TRBD1 TRBJ2-7 TRBV6-5 many
CASSPNEKLFF NA TRBJ1-4 TRBV12-3/TRBV12-4 many
CASSLGLQGEQFF NA TRBJ2-1 TRBV11-2 many
CASSPTGFTGELLF TRBD1 TRBJ2-2 TRBV12-3/TRBV12-4 few